A single TCR beta chain is shown here with its context. V was trimmed by 0 bases and J by 7 bases, leaving 9 bases between them. Germline CDR1 is SGHTA and CDR2 is FQGTGA. This CDR3 comprises 14 residues. The record originates from a study of OX40 agonist ivuxolimab in advanced cancers. Study-wide background: Among those treated, three patients had partial responses, one with hepatocellular carcinoma and two with cutaneous melanoma.

Repertoires were generated with immunoSEQ multiplex PCR, while TCRdb's copy carries only in-frame clones and drops some. The profile shows roughly 43,000 clones, around 86% of them singletons. The TCR comes from an adult with an advanced solid tumor such as melanoma, head and neck, liver or kidney cancer. This specimen was CD4+ or CD8+ T cells sorted from blood, taken in a trial of the OX40 agonist ivuxolimab. The chain has TRBV7-3 and TRBJ2-2; no firm D call. CDR3 amino acids: CASSLTGLVGELFF. In nucleotides, the CDR3 is TGTGCCAGCAGCTTAACGGGGTTAGTCGGGGAGCTGTTTTTT.